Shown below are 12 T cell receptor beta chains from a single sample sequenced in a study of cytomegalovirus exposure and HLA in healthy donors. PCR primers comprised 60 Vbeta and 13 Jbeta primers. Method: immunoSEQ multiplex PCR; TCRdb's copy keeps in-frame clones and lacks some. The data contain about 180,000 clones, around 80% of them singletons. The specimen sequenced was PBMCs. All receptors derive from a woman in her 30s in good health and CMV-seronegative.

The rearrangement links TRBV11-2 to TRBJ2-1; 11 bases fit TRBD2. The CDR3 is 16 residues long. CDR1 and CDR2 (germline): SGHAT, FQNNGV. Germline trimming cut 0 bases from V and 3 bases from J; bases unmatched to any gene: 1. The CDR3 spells CASSLELAGDYNEQFF. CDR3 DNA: TGTGCCAGCAGCTTAGAACTAGCGGGGGACTACAATGAGCAGTTCTTC.

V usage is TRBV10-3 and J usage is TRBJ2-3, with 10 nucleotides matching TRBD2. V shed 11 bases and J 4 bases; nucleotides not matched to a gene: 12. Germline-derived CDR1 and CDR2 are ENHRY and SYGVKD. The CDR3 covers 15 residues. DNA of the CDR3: TGTGCCCTAAGGCCCGCCCTAGCGGGGGCAGATACGCAGTATTTT. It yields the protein CALRPALAGADTQYF.

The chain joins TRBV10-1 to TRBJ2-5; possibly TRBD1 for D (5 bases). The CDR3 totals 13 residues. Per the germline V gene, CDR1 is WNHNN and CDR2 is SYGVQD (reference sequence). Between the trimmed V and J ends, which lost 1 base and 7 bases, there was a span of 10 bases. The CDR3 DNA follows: TGCGCCAGCAGTGAGTTAAGGGGTGGGACCCAGTACTTC. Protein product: CASSELRGGTQYF.

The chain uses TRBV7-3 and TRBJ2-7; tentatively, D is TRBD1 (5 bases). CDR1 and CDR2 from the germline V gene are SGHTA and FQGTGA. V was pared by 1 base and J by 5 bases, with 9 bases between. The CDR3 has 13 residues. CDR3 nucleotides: TGTGCCAGCAGCTTAAATTGGGGCCACGAGCAGTACTTC. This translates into CASSLNWGHEQYF.

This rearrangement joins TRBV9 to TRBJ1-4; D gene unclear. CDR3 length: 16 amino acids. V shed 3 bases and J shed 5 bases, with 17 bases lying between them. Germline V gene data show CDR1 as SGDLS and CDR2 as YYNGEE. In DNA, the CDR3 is TGTGCCAGCAGCGCCGCGGAGGGCCCACCGAATGAAAAACTGTTTTTT. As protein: CASSAAEGPPNEKLFF.

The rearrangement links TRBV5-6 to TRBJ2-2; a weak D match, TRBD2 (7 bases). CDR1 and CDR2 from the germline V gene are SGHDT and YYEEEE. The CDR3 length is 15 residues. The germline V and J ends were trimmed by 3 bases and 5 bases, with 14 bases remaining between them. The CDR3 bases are TGTGCCAGCAGCTCTAGGGGGGGTTGGACCGGGGAGCTGTTTTTT. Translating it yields CASSSRGGWTGELFF.

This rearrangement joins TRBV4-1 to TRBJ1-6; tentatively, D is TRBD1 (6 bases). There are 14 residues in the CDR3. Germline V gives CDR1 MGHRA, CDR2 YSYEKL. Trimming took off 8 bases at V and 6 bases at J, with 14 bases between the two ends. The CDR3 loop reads CASDKTGSNSPLHF. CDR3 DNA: TGCGCCAGCGACAAGACAGGTTCTAATTCACCCCTCCACTTT.

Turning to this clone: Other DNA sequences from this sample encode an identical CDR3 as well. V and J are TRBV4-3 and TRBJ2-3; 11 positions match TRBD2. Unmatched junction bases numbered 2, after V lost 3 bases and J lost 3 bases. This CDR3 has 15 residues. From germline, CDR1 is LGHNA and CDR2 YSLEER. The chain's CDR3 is CASSQTSGETDTQYF. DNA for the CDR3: TGCGCCAGCAGCCAGACTAGCGGGGAAACAGATACGCAGTATTTT.

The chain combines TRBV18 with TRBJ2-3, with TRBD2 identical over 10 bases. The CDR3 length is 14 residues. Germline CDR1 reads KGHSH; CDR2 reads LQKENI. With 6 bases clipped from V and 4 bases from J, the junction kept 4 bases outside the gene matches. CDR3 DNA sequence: TGTGCCAGCTCCCCTGGACTAGCGGCAGATACGCAGTATTTT. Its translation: CASSPGLAADTQYF.

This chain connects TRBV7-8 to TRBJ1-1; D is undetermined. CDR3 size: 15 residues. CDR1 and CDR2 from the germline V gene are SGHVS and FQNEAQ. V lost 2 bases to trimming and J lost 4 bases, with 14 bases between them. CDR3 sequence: CASSLSGAEITEAFF. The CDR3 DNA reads TGTGCCAGCAGCTTATCAGGCGCCGAGATCACTGAAGCTTTCTTT.

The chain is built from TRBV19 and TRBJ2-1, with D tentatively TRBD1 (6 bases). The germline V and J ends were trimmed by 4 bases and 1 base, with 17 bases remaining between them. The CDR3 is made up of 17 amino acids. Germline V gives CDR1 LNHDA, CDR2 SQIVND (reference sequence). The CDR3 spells CASSKGVSRTSYNEQFF. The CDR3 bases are TGTGCCAGTAGTAAGGGGGTATCCCGAACGTCCTACAATGAGCAGTTCTTC.

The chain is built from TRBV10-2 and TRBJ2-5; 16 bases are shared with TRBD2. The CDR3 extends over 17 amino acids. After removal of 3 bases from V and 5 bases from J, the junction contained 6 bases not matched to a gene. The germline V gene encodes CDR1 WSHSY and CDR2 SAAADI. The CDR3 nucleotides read TGCGCCAGCAGTGAAGGGGGACTAGCGGGGGGGCGGGAGACCCAGTACTTC. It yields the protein CASSEGGLAGGRETQYF.